This T cell receptor beta chain stems from a study of response to subunit inactivated influenza vaccine. V was shortened by 6 bases and J by 10 bases, with 13 bases between the two germline ends. The CDR3 runs to 12 residues. The V gene's germline CDR1 is MNHEY and CDR2 SMNVEV (reference sequence). Whole-study results and caveats: New T cells are recruited in small numbers by each seasonal influenza vaccination, according to the authors' suggestion.

On this clonotype: Antigen: not known.

TCRdb reanalysed the RT-PCR reads using MiXCR and keeps one entry per CDR3 protein. The sample records about 500,000 distinct CDR3 sequences, approximately 17% being singletons. Sample: CD4+ T cells sorted from PBMCs, taken less than 30 months after vaccination. The clonotype was recovered from a man aged 50 to 75 who received an inactivated influenza vaccine. The chain carries TRBV27 and TRBJ2-1, with a possible D match to TRBD2 (6 bases). CDR3 in DNA: TGTGCCAGCAGGGGACTGCACTTAGAGCAGTTCTTC. Translated, it gives CASRGLHLEQFF.